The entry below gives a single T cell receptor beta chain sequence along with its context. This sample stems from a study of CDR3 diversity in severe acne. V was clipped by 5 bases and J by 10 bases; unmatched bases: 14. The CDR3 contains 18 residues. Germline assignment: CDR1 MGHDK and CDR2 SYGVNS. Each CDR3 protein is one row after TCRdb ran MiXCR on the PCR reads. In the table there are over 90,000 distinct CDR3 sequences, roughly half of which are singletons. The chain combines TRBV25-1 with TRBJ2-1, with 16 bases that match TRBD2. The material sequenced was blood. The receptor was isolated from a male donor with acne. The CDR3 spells CASSYQAPGLAGGREQFF. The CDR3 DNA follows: TGTGCCAGCAGTTACCAGGCACCGGGACTAGCGGGAGGGCGCGAGCAGTTCTTC.